One sample yielded the 26 T cell receptor beta chains listed below, sequenced in a study of breast tumors, draining lymph nodes, adjacent tissues. One entry per CDR3 protein results from TCRdb running MiXCR on the multiplex PCR reads. Of roughly 70,000 distinct CDR3 sequences in the sample, less than 45% are singletons; the top ten hold roughly 9.1%. The sample was breast tumor tissue. These TCRs come from a female donor with breast cancer. Some clones in this sample may be carry-over from other donors' samples.

V is TRBV3-1 and J is TRBJ2-7; TRBD2 agrees at 7 bases. This CDR3 has 20 residues. Germline-derived CDR1 and CDR2 are LGHDT and YNNKEL (reference sequence). The V segment lost 3 bases and the J segment 3 bases; nucleotides outside the gene matches: 23. The DNA for the CDR3 is TGTGCCAGCAGCCAGGTCTGGGATGAGTTCTGGCGGGGGAGCCGCTACGAGCAGTACTTC. The encoded protein is CASSQVWDEFWRGSRYEQYF.

This clonotype was seen a few times. The chain combines TRBV28 with TRBJ1-2; no definite D call. Germline lookup yields CDR1 MDHEN and CDR2 SYDVKM. Trimming shortened V by 3 bases and J by 2 bases, and 7 bases separated the two germline ends. This CDR3 contains 13 residues. CDR3 sequence reads: CASSFGSNYGYTF. DNA of the CDR3: TGTGCCAGCAGTTTTGGGAGCAACTATGGCTACACCTTC.

The V call is TRBV9, the J call TRBJ1-2, with 7 nucleotides matching TRBD1. Germline lookup yields CDR1 SGDLS and CDR2 YYNGEE. Trimming cost V 3 bases and J 4 bases; bases outside gene matches: 6. The CDR3 contains 14 residues. The CDR3 DNA reads as TGTGCCAGCAGCGGGGTGACAGGGTTCTATGGCTACACCTTC. This codes for CASSGVTGFYGYTF.

The rearrangement links TRBV27 to TRBJ2-1; D possibly corresponds to TRBD2 (7 bases). V was clipped by 0 bases and J by 3 bases, with 12 bases between them. The CDR3 runs 16 residues. From germline, CDR1 is MNHEY and CDR2 SMNVEV (reference sequence). DNA for the CDR3: TGTGCCAGCAGTTTATCGGCGGGGGCGTACTACAATGAGCAGTTCTTC. Translation gives CASSLSAGAYYNEQFF.

V and J are TRBV12-3 or TRBV12-4 and TRBJ1-4; 9 nucleotides match TRBD1. The CDR3 is made up of 17 amino acids. J was trimmed by 7 bases and V by 7 bases; bases with no gene match: 16. The CDR3 bases are TGTGCCAGCAAGGGAGAAGAGGGGACAGGGTGCACTGAAAAACTGTTTTTT. Amino acid sequence: CASKGEEGTGCTEKLFF.

In this sample, this clonotype turned up many times. J is TRBJ2-7 and V is TRBV10-2; no definite D call. V gave up 2 bases and J gave up 4 bases, with 6 bases separating them. Germline assignment: CDR1 WSHSY and CDR2 SAAADI. The CDR3 sequence is 12 residues long. The CDR3 region is CASSEHSYEQYF. In DNA form, the CDR3 reads TGCGCCAGCAGTGAGCATTCATACGAGCAGTACTTC.

Many counts were recorded for this clonotype. The chain uses TRBV2 and TRBJ2-1; TRBD2 agrees at 10 bases. V trimming: 2 bases; J trimming: 6 bases; junction bases outside the gene matches: 4. From germline, CDR1 is SNHLY and CDR2 FYNNEI. The length of the CDR3 is 15 residues. The CDR3 protein is CASSEISGRRNEQFF. Here the CDR3 DNA reads TGTGCCAGCAGTGAAATTAGCGGGAGGCGCAATGAGCAGTTCTTC.

For the CDR3, the DNA is TGTGCCAGCAGCCGAACACCTCAGACTAGCGGGACACAAGAGACCCAGTACTTC. Its translation is CASSRTPQTSGTQETQYF. This sequence joins TRBV7-2 and TRBJ2-5; the match to TRBD2 covers 11 bases. This CDR3 has 18 residues. V was clipped by 5 bases and J by 2 bases; unmatched bases: 13. Per the germline V gene, CDR1 is SGHTA and CDR2 is FQGNSA.

The chain uses TRBV20-1 and TRBJ1-5; possibly TRBD1 for D (6 bases). Trimming cost V 0 bases and J 4 bases, with 19 bases left between them. From germline, CDR1 is DFQATT and CDR2 SNEGSKA (reference sequence). This CDR3 region has 17 residues. In DNA form, the CDR3 reads TGCAGTGCTAGAGATTATCGGGGGGCCGAACGTAATCAGCCCCAGCATTTT. It yields the protein CSARDYRGAERNQPQHF.

DNA of the CDR3: TGTGCCATCAGGAGCCCAGAGGGAAGCGAGCAGTACTTC. It translates to CAIRSPEGSEQYF. The chain joins TRBV10-3 to TRBJ2-7; possible D gene TRBD2, 5 bases. Germline V lookup: CDR1 ENHRY, CDR2 SYGVKD. This CDR3 has 13 amino acids. Between the trimmed V and J ends, which lost 6 bases and 6 bases, there was a span of 15 bases.

J is TRBJ1-3 and V is TRBV9, with 11 bases fitting TRBD1. The J segment lost 2 bases and the V segment lost 3 bases, leaving 10 bases of the junction unmatched. This CDR3 has 18 residues. The germline CDR1 and CDR2 sequences are SGDLS and YYNGEE. The CDR3 sequence is CASSGGQGDLGPGNTIYF. The CDR3 DNA is TGTGCCAGCAGCGGGGGACAGGGGGATCTTGGCCCTGGAAACACCATATATTTT.

This clonotype was recorded at least ten times. This may be a read error: a much more frequent sequence differs by one nucleotide. The chain carries TRBV5-5 and TRBJ1-2; D possibly corresponds to TRBD1 (5 bases). V was trimmed by 4 bases and J by 3 bases, leaving 13 bases between them. CDR1 and CDR2 from the germline V gene are SGHKS and YYEKEE (reference sequence). The CDR3 is made up of 14 amino acids. The CDR3 DNA follows: TGTGCCAGCAGCCTACAACAGGCGTACTATGGCTACACCTTC. It codes for CASSLQQAYYGYTF.

This clonotype is labeled medium-sized. The gene calls are TRBV24-1 and TRBJ1-2; no reliable D call. Per germline, CDR1 KGHDR and CDR2 SFDVKD. The CDR3 length is 14 residues. The V end was cut by 2 bases, the J end by 4 bases, with 10 bases between. This CDR3 reads CATSDSAQIYGYTF. In DNA form, the CDR3 reads TGTGCCACCAGTGATTCGGCACAGATCTATGGCTACACCTTC.

The V call is TRBV6-4, the J call TRBJ1-5; 11 nucleotides line up with TRBD1. V was clipped by 7 bases and J by 10 bases; unmatched bases: 12. CDR1 is MRHNA, CDR2 SNTAGT, per germline. This CDR3 contains 15 residues. This CDR3 is CASNPGQGVSFPQHF. The CDR3 coding sequence is TGTGCCAGCAACCCGGGACAGGGGGTAAGTTTTCCCCAGCATTTT.

This clonotype was detected many times. The chain links TRBV29-1 to TRBJ1-2; tentatively, D is TRBD1 (5 bases). The germline V and J ends were trimmed by 5 bases and 4 bases, with 11 bases remaining between them. Germline-derived CDR1 and CDR2 are SQVTM and ANQGSEA. The CDR3 is 12 residues long. CDR3 sequence reads: CSVQTETYGYTF. CDR3 bases: TGCAGCGTTCAGACAGAGACCTATGGCTACACCTTC.

This chain links TRBV6-5 with TRBJ2-3, with TRBD1 identical over 9 bases. Looked up from germline, CDR1 is MNHEY and CDR2 is SVGAGI. This CDR3 is 15 amino acids long. With 5 bases clipped from V and 2 bases from J, the junction kept 5 bases outside the gene matches. The CDR3 loop reads CASSPGTGITDTQYF. The CDR3, as DNA: TGTGCCAGCAGTCCGGGGACAGGGATCACAGATACGCAGTATTTT.

This rearrangement joins TRBV19 to TRBJ2-3; no reliable D call. This CDR3 contains 12 residues. V lost 5 bases and J 11 bases, leaving 14 bases between the germline ends. Germline CDR1 LNHDA, CDR2 SQIVND (reference sequence). CDR3 region: CASSDTFNEQYF. The DNA for the CDR3 is TGTGCCAGTAGTGACACCTTCAATGAGCAGTATTTT.

As regards this clonotype: Because the CDR3's place on the DNA is in doubt, the DNA is left out and the CDR3 is given as listed by TCRdb. V is TRBV12-5 and J is TRBJ1-2; the DNA was not compared with TRBD1, the D call given in the table. Germline-derived CDR1 and CDR2 are LGHNT and FRNRAP. The CDR3 sequence runs 15 residues, both termini included. The CDR3 here is CASGTVGKLFFGYTF.

This clonotype was seen many times. The J gene is TRBJ2-1, the V gene TRBV19; the D is unclear. The CDR3 consists of 14 residues. CDR1 LNHDA and CDR2 SQIVND come from the germline V gene (reference sequence). Trimming shortened V by 6 bases and J by 0 bases, and 9 bases separated the two germline ends. The CDR3 bases are TGTGCCAGTAGCAGGCAAAGCTCCTACAATGAGCAGTTCTTC. Translated: CASSRQSSYNEQFF.

This clonotype was seen at least ten times. The V call is TRBV9, the J call TRBJ2-3, with 15 bases aligning to TRBD2. Germline lookup yields CDR1 SGDLS and CDR2 YYNGEE. After removal of 3 bases from V and 0 bases from J, the junction contained 2 bases not matched to a gene. This CDR3 comprises 17 residues. CDR3 in DNA: TGTGCCAGCAGCGAGGGACTAGCGGGGGGTAGCACAGATACGCAGTATTTT. Its protein is CASSEGLAGGSTDTQYF.

This clonotype was seen many times. The chain links TRBV11-2 to TRBJ1-5, with D unclear. Germline CDR1 is SGHAT and CDR2 is FQNNGV. V was trimmed by 1 base and J by 2 bases, leaving 12 bases between them. The CDR3 sequence is 16 residues long. This chain's CDR3 is CASSLGPGRGNQPQHF. The CDR3, as DNA: TGTGCCAGCAGCTTAGGGCCCGGGCGAGGCAATCAGCCCCAGCATTTT.

V and J are TRBV12-3 or TRBV12-4 and TRBJ2-1; D is perhaps TRBD1 or TRBD2 (5 bases each). The CDR3 runs 14 residues. The V end lost 1 base, the J end lost 7 bases, and 11 bases lay between the germline ends. This CDR3 reads CASSLGGAANEQFF. Here the CDR3 DNA reads TGTGCCAGCAGTTTAGGAGGGGCGGCTAATGAGCAGTTCTTC.

The gene calls are TRBV24-1 and TRBJ2-2; possible D gene TRBD1, 6 bases. This CDR3 is built from 16 residues. V was trimmed by 3 bases and J by 2 bases, leaving 12 bases between them. The germline V gene encodes CDR1 KGHDR and CDR2 SFDVKD. CDR3 sequence: CATSDTRTANTGELFF. CDR3 nucleotide sequence: TGTGCCACCAGTGATACTCGGACAGCTAACACCGGGGAGCTGTTTTTT.

The table lists this clonotype with a count of one. This sequence joins TRBV10-3 and TRBJ1-4; a weak D match, TRBD1 (6 bases). CDR3 length: 16 residues. V was clipped by 0 bases and J by 8 bases, with 16 bases between them. CDR1 and CDR2 (germline): ENHRY, SYGVKD. CDR3 region: CAISESGGEGDEKLFF. CDR3 DNA: TGTGCCATCAGTGAGTCAGGGGGTGAGGGCGACGAAAAACTGTTTTTT.

Remarks on this clonotype: The conserved phenylalanine or tryptophan normally closing the CDR3 is absent here, so this likely arose from a read error. The rearrangement uses TRBV25-1 and TRBJ1-5; a possible D gene is TRBD1 (5 bases). The CDR3 totals 15 residues. V shed 5 bases and J shed 4 bases, with 15 bases lying between them. Germline assignment: CDR1 MGHDK and CDR2 SYGVNS. CDR3 loop: CASSTSGVENQPQHG. The DNA of the CDR3 is TGTGCCAGCAGTACCTCGGGGGTTGAGAATCAGCCCCAGCATGGT.

At least ten counts were recorded for this clonotype. One base away lies a much larger clone, so this may be a sequencing read error. The J gene is TRBJ1-2, the V gene TRBV20-1; D remains unclear. Germline V gives CDR1 DFQATT, CDR2 SNEGSKA (reference sequence). This CDR3 comprises 12 residues. As DNA, the CDR3 is TGCAGTGCTAGAGATCTTGACGACGGCTCCACCTTC. Its protein is CSARDLDDGSTF.